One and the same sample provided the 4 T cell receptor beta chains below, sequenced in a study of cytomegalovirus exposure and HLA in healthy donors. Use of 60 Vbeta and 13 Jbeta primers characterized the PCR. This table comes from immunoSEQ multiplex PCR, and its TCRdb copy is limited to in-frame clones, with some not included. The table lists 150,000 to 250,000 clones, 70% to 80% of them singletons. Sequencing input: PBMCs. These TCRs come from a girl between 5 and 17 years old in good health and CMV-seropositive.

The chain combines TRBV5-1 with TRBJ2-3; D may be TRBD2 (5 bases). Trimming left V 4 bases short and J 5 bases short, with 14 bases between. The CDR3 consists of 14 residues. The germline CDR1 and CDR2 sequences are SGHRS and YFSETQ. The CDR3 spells CASSPMDLRDTQYF. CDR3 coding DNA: TGCGCCAGCAGCCCAATGGACTTACGAGATACGCAGTATTTT.

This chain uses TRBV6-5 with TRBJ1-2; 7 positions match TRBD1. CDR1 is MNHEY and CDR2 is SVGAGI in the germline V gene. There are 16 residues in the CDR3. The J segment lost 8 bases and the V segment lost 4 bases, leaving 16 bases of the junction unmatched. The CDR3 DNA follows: TGTGCCAGCAGTTTATTCTTACAGGGGAACGGGAAAGGCTACACCTTC. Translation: CASSLFLQGNGKGYTF.

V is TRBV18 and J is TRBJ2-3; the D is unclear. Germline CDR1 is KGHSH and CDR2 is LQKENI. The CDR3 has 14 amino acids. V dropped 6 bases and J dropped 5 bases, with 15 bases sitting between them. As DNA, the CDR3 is TGTGCCAGCTCTTCGTCGACGGGTGGAGATACGCAGTATTTT. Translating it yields CASSSSTGGDTQYF.

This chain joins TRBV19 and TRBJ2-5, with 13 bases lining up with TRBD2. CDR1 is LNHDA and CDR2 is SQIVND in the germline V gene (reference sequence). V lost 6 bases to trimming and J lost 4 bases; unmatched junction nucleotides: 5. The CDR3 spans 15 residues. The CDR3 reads CASRTSGGGGETQYF. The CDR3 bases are TGTGCCAGTAGAACTAGCGGGGGGGGTGGAGAGACCCAGTACTTC.